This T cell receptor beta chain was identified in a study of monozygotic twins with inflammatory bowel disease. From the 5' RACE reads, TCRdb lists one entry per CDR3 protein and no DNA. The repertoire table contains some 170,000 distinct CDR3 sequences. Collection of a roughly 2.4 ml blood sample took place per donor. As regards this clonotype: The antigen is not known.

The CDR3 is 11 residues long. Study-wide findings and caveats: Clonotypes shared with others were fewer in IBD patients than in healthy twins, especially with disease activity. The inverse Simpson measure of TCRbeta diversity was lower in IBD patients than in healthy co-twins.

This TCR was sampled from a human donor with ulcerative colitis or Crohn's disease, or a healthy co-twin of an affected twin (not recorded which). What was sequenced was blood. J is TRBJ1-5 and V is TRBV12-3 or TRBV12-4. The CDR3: CASSADQPQHF.